The TCR beta chain under discussion was sequenced for a study of early T cells in non-severe SARS-CoV-2 infection. Study information: Sequencing input comprised bulk RNA from unsorted whole blood; chain pairing was not available.

Each cDNA molecule carried a unique molecular identifier. In TCRdb, the 5' RACE reads were re-called with MiXCR into one record per CDR3 protein. The sample records tens of thousands of distinct CDR3 sequences, 10% being singletons. V was shortened by 0 bases and J by 7 bases, with 8 bases between the two germline ends. This CDR3 contains 12 residues. CDR1 and CDR2 from the germline V gene are SGHRS and YFSETQ. V is TRBV5-1 and J is TRBJ2-7; D might be TRBD1 (5 bases). The sequencing used whole blood, collected at baseline. The sequence came from an adult who was a healthcare worker with PCR-confirmed SARS-CoV-2 infection or an uninfected control (not recorded which). CDR3: CASSLEQAEQYF. For the CDR3, the DNA is TGCGCCAGCAGCTTGGAACAGGCGGAGCAGTACTTC. The full variable domain, its missing parts supplied by reference TRBV5-1 and TRBJ2-7, is KAGVTQTPRYLIKTRGQQVTLSCSPISGHRSVSWYQQTPGQGLQFLFEYFSETQRNKGNFPGRFSGRQFSNSRSEMNVSTLELGDSALYLCASSLEQAEQYFGPGTRLTVT.